The entry below gives a single TCR beta chain sequence along with its context. The antigen remains unidentified. The data originate from a study of cytomegalovirus exposure and HLA in healthy donors. The germline V gene has CDR1 MNHEY and CDR2 SMNVEV (reference sequence). The CDR3 is 12 residues long. V gave up 5 bases and J gave up 8 bases, with 12 bases separating them. Notes on the study in general: According to an earlier analysis, most TCR beta V segments yielded productive rearrangements about 87% or about 30% of the time.

This PCR relied on a set of 60 Vbeta primers and 13 Jbeta primers. The data were produced by immunoSEQ multiplex PCR, yet TCRdb's version contains in-frame clones alone and is incomplete. The data contain around 150,000 clones, about three quarters of them singletons. V usage is TRBV27 and J usage is TRBJ1-2; perhaps TRBD1 as D (6 bases). The sequenced material came from PBMCs. The receptor was derived from a woman aged 25 to 45 in good health and CMV-seronegative. CDR3 residues: CASSTTGWGYTF. CDR3 DNA: TGTGCCAGCAGTACGACAGGCTGGGGCTACACCTTC.